This T cell receptor (beta chain) emerged from a study of T-cell memory formation after mild COVID-19. The V gene's germline CDR1 is MGHRA and CDR2 YSYEKL. This CDR3 is 15 amino acids long. V was shortened by 6 bases and J by 2 bases, with 16 bases between the two germline ends. TCRdb itself ran the 5' RACE reads through MiXCR, one entry per CDR3 protein. This table has roughly 600,000 distinct CDR3 sequences, 15% to 20% appearing once. The TCR comes from an adult woman who had mild COVID-19 (a few samples of this study predate the infection). Cell type and time point are not known. Input material: PBMCs or a T cell subset sorted from them (not recorded which). The rearrangement joins TRBV4-1 to TRBJ1-2; D uncertain. The CDR3 here is CASRDGITRNYGYTF. CDR3 nucleotide sequence: TGCGCCAGCAGGGATGGGATTACAAGAAACTATGGCTACACCTTC.